This T cell receptor (beta chain) was captured by sequencing in a study of cytomegalovirus exposure and HLA in healthy donors. Generated by immunoSEQ multiplex PCR, the TCRdb table keeps only in-frame clones and is missing some. Altogether some 260,000 clones are present, roughly 87% being singletons, with the ten largest covering approximately 12%. In germline, CDR1 is SGHNT, CDR2 YYREEE (reference sequence). V was pared by 4 bases and J by 0 bases, with 7 bases of the junction left unmatched. The CDR3 length is 16 residues. This clone appeared once. Its target is not known. The study, taken as a whole, reports: While the bulk of TCR sequences proved rare, some public TCRs turned up in many donors. Researchers catalogued about 150 TCR beta chains as cytomegalovirus-associated.

This clonotype was sampled from a man younger than 30 in good health and CMV-seropositive. V is TRBV5-4 and J is TRBJ2-3; 8 bases fit TRBD2. Sequenced sample: PBMCs. This CDR3 is CASSHGRGRSTDTQYF. Written as DNA, the CDR3 is TGTGCCAGCAGCCACGGGAGGGGCCGGAGCACAGATACGCAGTATTTT. Full variable domain (remainder filled in from reference TRBV5-4 and TRBJ2-3): ETGVTQSPTHLIKTRGQQVTLRCSSQSGHNTVSWYQQALGQGPQFIFQYYREEENGRGNFPPRFSGLQFPNYSSELNVNALELDDSALYLCASSHGRGRSTDTQYFGPGTRLTVL.